One and the same sample provided the 31 T cell receptor beta chains below, sequenced in a study of response to subunit inactivated influenza vaccine. TCRdb re-analysed the RT-PCR reads in MiXCR, keeping a single row per CDR3 protein. The sample lists about 520,000 distinct CDR3 sequences, around 7.9% occurring once. Sequenced material: PBMCs from blood, taken around 25 months after vaccination. The receptors come from a man aged 50-75 years who received an inactivated influenza vaccine.

This CDR3 reads CASSPQGVENTEAFF. The CDR3 DNA sequence: TGTGCCAGCAGCCCCCAGGGGGTCGAGAACACTGAAGCTTTCTTT. The J gene is TRBJ1-1, the V gene TRBV5-4; 7 positions match TRBD1. V gave up 4 bases and J gave up 1 base; unmatched junction bases: 7. The CDR3 is made up of 15 amino acids. Germline-derived CDR1 and CDR2 are SGHNT and YYREEE (reference sequence).

The table lists this clonotype with a few counts. J is TRBJ2-3 and V is TRBV7-3, with D maybe TRBD2 (5 bases). Germline CDR1 reads SGHTA; CDR2 reads FQGTGA. Trimming took 2 bases from V and 0 from J, leaving 15 bases between them. This CDR3 has 17 residues. CDR3 sequence reads: CASSLFSGGLSTDTQYF. CDR3 DNA: TGTGCCAGCAGCTTATTCAGTGGCGGGTTGAGCACAGATACGCAGTATTTT.

This clonotype was detected only once. This chain links TRBV28 with TRBJ2-7; 8 positions match TRBD2. Trimming cost V 1 base and J 6 bases; bases outside gene matches: 20. Germline loops: CDR1 MDHEN, CDR2 SYDVKM. The CDR3 extends over 19 amino acids. Here the CDR3 reads CASSLSLPSGTSNLFEQYF. As DNA, the CDR3 is TGTGCCAGCAGTTTATCGTTGCCCTCCGGGACTAGTAACCTCTTCGAGCAGTACTTC.

The gene calls are TRBV6-2 or TRBV6-3 and TRBJ2-3; 9 bases are a match to TRBD2. The length of the CDR3 is 15 residues. Per the germline V gene, CDR1 is MNHEY and CDR2 is SVGEGT. The V segment lost 8 bases and the J segment 4 bases; nucleotides outside the gene matches: 10. The CDR3 loop reads CASAALAGYSDTQYF. The CDR3 coding sequence is TGTGCCAGCGCTGCGCTAGCGGGATATTCAGATACGCAGTATTTT.

This clonotype came up many times. This chain connects TRBV9 to TRBJ2-1, with TRBD2 as a possible D gene (6 bases). Germline V CDR1 and CDR2: SGDLS, YYNGEE. The CDR3 sequence is 14 residues long. Trimming removed 3 bases at V and 7 bases at J, with 14 bases between. The DNA of the CDR3 is TGTGCCAGCAGCGCCGGGAGTAGCTTGAATGAGCAGTTCTTC. It encodes CASSAGSSLNEQFF.

This chain uses TRBV10-3 with TRBJ2-5; 10 bases match TRBD2. V was pared by 0 bases and J by 4 bases, with 5 bases of the junction left unmatched. The CDR3 covers 16 residues. Germline V gene data show CDR1 as ENHRY and CDR2 as SYGVKD. CDR3 DNA sequence: TGTGCCATCAGTGAGTCGTCTAGCGGGAGTCGAGAGACCCAGTACTTC. Translating gives CAISESSSGSRETQYF.

This clonotype has at least ten counts. The genes are TRBV18 and TRBJ2-1, with TRBD2 identical over 11 bases. Germline V gene data show CDR1 as KGHSH and CDR2 as LQKENI. The V segment lost 5 bases and the J segment 8 bases; nucleotides outside the gene matches: 11. The CDR3 totals 16 residues. DNA for the CDR3: TGTGCCAGCTCAAGTTCATCCACTAGCGGGAGTTATGAGCAGTTCTTC. Translated, it gives CASSSSSTSGSYEQFF. Complete variable domain (other parts from reference TRBV18 and TRBJ2-1): NAGVMQNPRHLVRRRGQEARLRCSPMKGHSHVYWYRQLPEEGLKFMVYLQKENIIDESGMPKERFSAEFPKEGPSILRIQQVVRGDSAAYFCASSSSSTSGSYEQFFGPGTRLTVL.

The chain carries TRBV7-2 and TRBJ2-7; 11 bases match TRBD2. Germline V gene sequence: CDR1 SGHTA, CDR2 FQGNSA. V shed 0 bases, J shed 2 bases, and the junction held 6 bases outside the gene matches. The CDR3 loop spans 17 amino acids. CDR3 protein: CASSLASGGDVTYEQYF. CDR3 DNA sequence: TGTGCCAGCAGCTTAGCTAGCGGGGGGGACGTTACCTACGAGCAGTACTTC.

Many counts were recorded for this clonotype. The rearrangement uses TRBV20-1 and TRBJ1-5; D unclear. Germline V gives CDR1 DFQATT, CDR2 SNEGSKA (reference sequence). The CDR3 is made up of 14 amino acids. V shed 4 bases and J shed 0 bases, with 10 bases lying between them. The CDR3 here is CSAKTSNSNQPQHF. The CDR3 region has the DNA TGCAGTGCTAAGACCAGCAATAGCAATCAGCCCCAGCATTTT.

The CDR3, as DNA: TGCAGTGCCACCGGGACCAGCGGGAGGTACCAAGAGACCCAGTACTTC. Protein sequence: CSATGTSGRYQETQYF. V gene TRBV20-1 combines with J gene TRBJ2-5, with 9 nucleotides matching TRBD2. The CDR3 runs to 16 residues. The ends lost 6 bases at V and 0 bases at J; junction bases unmatched: 11. Germline values: CDR1 DFQATT, CDR2 SNEGSKA (reference sequence).

This clonotype has a handful of counts. The rearrangement uses TRBV5-6 and TRBJ2-1; D might be TRBD2 (5 bases). From germline, CDR1 is SGHDT and CDR2 YYEEEE. CDR3 length equals 15 residues. V was pared by 0 bases and J by 9 bases, with 16 bases between. The DNA for the CDR3 is TGTGCCAGCAGCTTGGACGGTTTCCTAGCAGTTGAGCAGTTCTTC. It is translated as CASSLDGFLAVEQFF.

In this sample, this clonotype turned up many times. The CDR3 loop reads CASSYDMDIHYGYTF. The CDR3 DNA reads as TGTGCCAGCAGCTACGACATGGATATACACTATGGCTACACCTTC. The chain uses TRBV11-2 and TRBJ1-2; D not resolved. Germline-derived CDR1 and CDR2 are SGHAT and FQNNGV. Trimming shortened V by 4 bases and J by 3 bases, and 15 bases separated the two germline ends. The CDR3 is made up of 15 amino acids.

A few counts support this clonotype. The chain couples TRBV20-1 to TRBJ2-3; D remains ambiguous. Trimming took 6 bases from V and 8 from J, leaving 9 bases between them. This CDR3 is built from 10 residues. CDR1 is DFQATT and CDR2 is SNEGSKA in the germline V gene (reference sequence). CDR3 in amino acids: CSAGMGTQYF. The CDR3 DNA follows: TGCAGTGCAGGGATGGGTACGCAGTATTTT.

This clonotype was counted at least ten times. This chain joins TRBV4-1 and TRBJ2-1; perhaps TRBD1 as D (5 bases). The CDR3 is 14 residues long. Germline CDR1 and CDR2: MGHRA and YSYEKL. The V end was cut by 1 base, the J end by 6 bases, with 10 bases between. The CDR3: CASSQVSGFNEQFF. The CDR3 bases are TGCGCCAGCAGCCAAGTTTCAGGGTTCAATGAGCAGTTCTTC.

There are many counts of this clonotype. The chain's CDR3 is CASSQDFDAGELFF. The CDR3 bases are TGTGCCAGCAGCCAAGATTTTGACGCCGGGGAGCTGTTTTTT. The chain combines TRBV3-1 with TRBJ2-2; no reliable D call. Deletions cut 0 bases from V and 6 bases from J, with 8 bases between. The CDR3 is made up of 14 amino acids. Germline loops: CDR1 LGHDT, CDR2 YNNKEL (reference sequence).

This clonotype was counted ten times or more. This rearrangement joins TRBV5-1 to TRBJ2-1; D may be TRBD1 (6 bases). The germline V gene encodes CDR1 SGHRS and CDR2 YFSETQ. Trimming removed 4 bases at V and 5 bases at J, with 16 bases between. The CDR3 has 15 amino acids. The CDR3 nucleotides are TGCGCCAGCAGCCAGCAGGGGTACGAAGACAATGAGCAGTTCTTC. Its translation: CASSQQGYEDNEQFF.

Only a few counts were recorded for this clonotype. This chain's CDR3 is CASSLDRTVETQYF. CDR3 nucleotides: TGTGCCAGCAGCTTAGATCGGACGGTAGAGACCCAGTACTTC. The V gene is TRBV7-9, the J gene TRBJ2-5; no firm D call. CDR1 is SEHNR, CDR2 FQNEAQ, per germline (reference sequence). Trimming took 1 base from V and 4 from J, leaving 10 bases between them. The CDR3 runs to 14 residues.

At least ten counts were recorded for this clonotype. V gene TRBV12-3 or TRBV12-4 combines with J gene TRBJ2-2; possibly TRBD1 for D (5 bases). CDR3 size: 15 residues. V lost 4 bases and J lost 4, with 13 bases in between. This chain's CDR3 is CASSWGTGATGELFF. The CDR3 DNA reads as TGTGCCAGCAGTTGGGGAACTGGGGCCACCGGGGAGCTGTTTTTT.

The CDR3 reads CGVRTESSYEQYF. The CDR3 DNA reads as TGCGGTGTAAGGACGGAGAGCTCCTACGAGCAGTACTTC. This chain links TRBV29-1 with TRBJ2-7, with D uncertain. Germline values: CDR1 SQVTM, CDR2 ANQGSEA. The CDR3 totals 13 residues.

This rearrangement joins TRBV6-5 to TRBJ2-7; TRBD1 might be the D (6 bases). There are 15 residues in the CDR3. Between the trimmed V and J ends, which lost 2 bases and 2 bases, there was a span of 13 bases. The germline CDR1 and CDR2 sequences are MNHEY and SVGAGI. CDR3 nucleotides: TGTGCCAGCAGTTACAACCGGGACAATGCCTACGAGCAGTACTTC. Protein sequence: CASSYNRDNAYEQYF.

J is TRBJ2-2 and V is TRBV9; 10 bases fit TRBD2. The germline CDR1 and CDR2 sequences are SGDLS and YYNGEE. This CDR3 has 17 amino acids. Unmatched junction bases numbered 10, after V lost 4 bases and J lost 4 bases. The CDR3 loop reads CASSLASLAGSTGELFF. CDR3 sequence (DNA): TGTGCCAGCAGCTTGGCTTCACTAGCGGGGTCCACCGGGGAGCTGTTTTTT.

This clonotype occurred a few times. The chain recombines TRBV20-1 with TRBJ1-2, with a possible D match to TRBD1 (5 bases). Trimming pared 2 bases from V and 0 bases from J, leaving 7 bases between. CDR1 and CDR2 (germline): DFQATT, SNEGSKA (reference sequence). The CDR3 has 13 amino acids. The CDR3 here is CSARPTANYGYTF. In nucleotides, the CDR3 is TGCAGTGCTAGACCGACAGCTAACTATGGCTACACCTTC.

CDR3 sequence (DNA): TGCAGTGCTCCTCGTGGGGGGAGGGAGACCCAGTACTTC. Its translation: CSAPRGGRETQYF. The chain links TRBV20-1 to TRBJ2-5; tentative D call: TRBD2 (6 bases). Deletions cut 5 bases from V and 5 bases from J, with 15 bases between. Germline assignment: CDR1 DFQATT and CDR2 SNEGSKA (reference sequence). This CDR3 comprises 13 residues.

This clonotype was observed at least ten times. This chain uses TRBV12-3 or TRBV12-4 with TRBJ1-6; possible D gene TRBD1, 6 bases. V was shortened by 6 bases and J by 3 bases, with 9 bases between the two germline ends. This CDR3 is 14 amino acids long. The chain's CDR3 is CASRQGIYNSPLHF. DNA of the CDR3: TGTGCCAGCAGGCAGGGGATCTATAATTCACCCCTCCACTTT.

This clonotype has a handful of counts. The V and J genes are TRBV29-1 and TRBJ1-2; 9 bases align to TRBD1. Germline CDR1 is SQVTM and CDR2 is ANQGSEA. This CDR3 is built from 12 residues. J lost 8 bases, V lost 5 bases, and 6 bases had no gene match. The CDR3 coding sequence is TGCAGCGTTTTAGACAGGGGGGAGGGCTACACCTTC. Translating gives CSVLDRGEGYTF.

V and J are TRBV6-1 and TRBJ1-5; D possibly corresponds to TRBD1 (5 bases). The V and J ends lost 6 bases and 9 bases respectively, with 18 bases between them. The CDR3 covers 14 residues. Germline V gives CDR1 MNHNS, CDR2 SASEGT. The CDR3 loop reads CASSPGVAGVPQHF. The CDR3, as DNA: TGTGCCAGCAGCCCGGGGGTGGCTGGGGTGCCCCAGCATTTT.

There are many counts of this clonotype. The V gene is TRBV5-5, the J gene TRBJ1-1; D might be TRBD1 (6 bases). The CDR3 length is 14 residues. Germline CDR1 reads SGHKS; CDR2 reads YYEKEE (reference sequence). Trimming shortened V by 4 bases and J by 3 bases, and 13 bases separated the two germline ends. The CDR3 nucleotides read TGTGCCAGCAGCAGGGACACTAGGTACACTGAAGCTTTCTTT. Translation: CASSRDTRYTEAFF.

Many counts were recorded for this clonotype. The chain uses TRBV28 and TRBJ2-3; no definite D call. In germline, CDR1 is MDHEN, CDR2 SYDVKM. The CDR3 totals 12 residues. The ends were cut back, 5 bases at V and 6 bases at J, with 9 bases in the middle. CDR3 DNA: TGTGCCAGCAGTGTTATTTTTGATACGCAGTATTTT. This encodes CASSVIFDTQYF. Full variable domain (rest looked up from reference TRBV28 and TRBJ2-3): DVKVTQSSRYLVKRTGEKVFLECVQDMDHENMFWYRQDPGLGLRLIYFSYDVKMKEKGDIPEGYSVSREKKERFSLILESASTNQTSMYLCASSVIFDTQYFGPGTRLTVL.

The chain is built from TRBV7-9 and TRBJ2-5, with 10 nucleotides matching TRBD1. Germline CDR1 SEHNR, CDR2 FQNEAQ (reference sequence). This CDR3 is built from 15 residues. Germline trimming cut 5 bases from V and 5 bases from J; bases unmatched to any gene: 8. CDR3 DNA sequence: TGTGCCAGCAGCATGGGGACAGGGGTCGTGGAGACCCAGTACTTC. It is translated as CASSMGTGVVETQYF.

The V call is TRBV6-6, the J call TRBJ1-1; unclear D gene. V lost 1 base, J lost 3 bases, and 0 bases lay in between. The CDR3 contains 11 residues. Germline CDR1 MNHNY, CDR2 SVGAGI (reference sequence). The CDR3 bases are TGTGCCAGCAGTTACTACACTGAAGCTTTCTTT. It codes for CASSYYTEAFF.

This clonotype has only a few counts. V and J are TRBV29-1 and TRBJ2-3; weak D call: TRBD1 (6 bases). Trimming took 7 bases from V and 0 from J, leaving 17 bases between them. The V gene's germline CDR1 is SQVTM and CDR2 ANQGSEA. The CDR3 runs to 15 residues. CDR3: CSGLDRTKSTDTQYF. DNA for the CDR3: TGCAGCGGCCTTGACAGGACAAAGAGCACAGATACGCAGTATTTT.